Given below is one TCR beta chain in context. Its antigen remains undetermined. Nothing much larger sits one base from this clone, and base qualities are not available. Following the manufacturer's recommendations, the immunoSEQ kit was used to generate TCR beta libraries from genomic DNA. To prepare the libraries, a first multiplex PCR with proprietary primers was run, followed by a second PCR that added unique barcodes, and a bead cleanup was done after each round. Each sample batch included a kit-provided positive control reaction and a negative control reaction. The final libraries were assessed on an Agilent 4200 TapeStation D1000 ScreenTape, pooled by volume, and quantified by qPCR. Sequencing ran on an Illumina NextSeq500 with a MidOutput 150-cycle cartridge, using 156 Read1 and 15 Index1 cycles with kit custom primers. The pooled library was loaded at roughly 0.94 pM with an approximately 21% PhiX control spike-in. The original methods were these. The vendor-processed data were analyzed in R, and a clonotype was defined as all T cells that share the same CDR3 nucleotide sequence. In the clone abundance analyses, frequencies were normalized to the 10,000 most abundant clones in each sample. Before analysis, public T cell clones were removed, and these numbered fewer than six per sample on average. A difference in abundance of at least 32-fold between compartments was used to define tumor-enriched and baseline blood-enriched clonotypes. A beta-binomial differential abundance model was applied to find clonotypes that expanded or contracted between blood time points. Tumor-blood repertoire similarity was measured with the Baroni-Urbani and Buser coefficient, and groups were compared using two-tailed Wilcoxon tests in R. TCRdb retrieved this table from immuneACCESS and kept in-frame rearrangements only. Not all clones are present; in checked studies, unresolved V genes account for under half, and no reason is known for the remainder. The D gene and trimming were derived from the DNA, and the V and J assignments and clone size from that table. This sample holds tens of thousands of clones; around four fifths were observed only once. Of the sample, approximately 8.8% is held by the ten largest clones.

The sample comes from a study of radiation and T cells in renal cell carcinoma (TCRdb year 2020). Regarding the research as a whole: In total, approximately 53 samples underwent TCR beta sequencing: 25 or so tumors plus 27 peripheral blood samples. The last blood draw occurred 4 weeks after radiation, at the same time as nephrectomy. In the approximately 53 samples combined, 4 million to 5 million unique CDR3 nucleotide sequences were found, encoding roughly 3,000,000 unique CDR3 amino acid sequences. Summary of the overall study and its limitations: In blood, the top tumor clonotypes increased from baseline to 2 weeks after radiation and then shrank by 4 weeks, which suggests a temporary expansion of tumor-resident clones. With a single-armed trial design, the study had no way to address how radiation dose or scheduling affects the TCR repertoire. Tracking of blood repertoire dynamics stopped at three to five weeks after treatment, with no follow-up past that point. Because no pretreatment tumor biopsies were available, whether clonotypes were present in the tumor at baseline could not be determined.

The label giving this sample's time point can be read as: blood 4 weeks post-SBRT, at nephrectomy. The treatment or condition label, read with the paper, signifies: 15 Gy SBRT to primary tumor, nephrectomy 4 weeks later. The samples were obtained from a clinical trial, where primary renal cell carcinomas were treated with 15 Gy stereotactic body radiation therapy and then removed by nephrectomy 4 weeks afterward. To follow tumor-enriched clonotypes, serial peripheral blood was collected from radiation-treated patients at baseline and at 2 weeks and 4 weeks after SBRT. All patients had renal cell carcinoma with clear cell pathology. The QIAamp DNA Blood Mini Kit (Qiagen) was used to prepare genomic DNA for TCR sequencing. The analyses included just those samples that passed every quality control check. This TCR came from a man aged 45-65 years with renal cell carcinoma. The sample here was blood, taken from a patient whose treatment included radiotherapy and nephrectomy.

Here the CDR3 is given as CASSPLWKGGGRANEKLFF. The nucleotides are TGTGCCAGCAGTCCCCTTTGGAAAGGGGGGGGGCGAGCTAATGAAAAACTGTTTTTT. The sequence links TRBV27 to TRBJ1-4; possibly the D gene is TRBD1, per 6 matching bases. From the cysteine through the phenylalanine, the CDR3 covers 19 amino acids. The DNA shown is the 57-base CDR3, in frame from base 1. V sheds 5 bases and J sheds 3 bases, leaving 25 bases between their ends. CDR1 is given as MNHEY and CDR2 as SMNVEV, both from the germline V gene (reference sequence).